This T cell receptor (beta chain) was documented in a study of CD8 T cells in ankylosing spondylitis. Study-wide results and limits: The authors found the disease-linked clones to be CD8+ and relatively rare in peripheral blood. Typical of ankylosing spondylitis blood, it appeared, was a TCR beta motif of eight highly homologous variants. Significant enrichment of disease-linked clones was reported in matched ankylosing spondylitis synovial fluid.

This CDR3 is 15 amino acids long. CDR1 LGHNA and CDR2 YNFKEQ come from the germline V gene. Trimming removed 4 bases at V and 2 bases at J, with 14 bases between. TCRdb redid the calling of the 5' RACE reads with MiXCR, one entry per CDR3 protein. The table lists 150,000 to 200,000 distinct CDR3 sequences, 30% to 40% of them singletons, with 6% in the top ten. The sample holds a few counts of this clonotype. Its antigen is as yet unknown. The source material was synovial fluid, either unsorted or a sorted T cell fraction (not recorded which). This sequence joins TRBV4-2 and TRBJ1-2, with a tentative D call TRBD1 (5 bases). This receptor was taken from a male donor with ankylosing spondylitis. The CDR3 coding sequence is TGTGCCAGCAGCCTCCGGGACTCGGGCAACTATGGCTACACCTTC. Amino acid sequence: CASSLRDSGNYGYTF.